This TCR beta chain originates from a study of blood T cell repertoires in COVID-19 (dated by TCRdb to between 2020 and 2021). With regard to the full study: Samples covering the acute and convalescent phases of COVID-19 were provided by collaborators in the United States, Italy and Spain. The prospective study material was composed of cDNA or gDNA derived from T cells, B-cell-depleted T cells, or PBMCs. Subjects who had been exposed to COVID-19, were actively infected with it, or had recovered from it provided the deeply sampled blood TCRbeta repertoires that made up the dataset. A freely available public database, intended as a resource for researchers studying the immune response to SARS-CoV-2, is where the repertoires were released. The samples were drawn from two sources: the first 160 participants of the ongoing ImmuneRACE study, and 1,000 to 1,500 subjects contributed by 6 global collaborators. A de-identified subject ID, COVID-19 status, age in years and sex were almost always included in the sample metadata. Where available, HLA class I and class II types were obtained from metadata supplied by the sample provider rather than from assay-based typing. The research as a whole found: The amount of clinical and demographic metadata varied by source and participant and was provided uncurated.

Collaborating institutions collected whole blood in K2EDTA tubes following their own protocols. For TCRbeta analysis, collaborators shipped samples in one of three forms: frozen whole blood, isolated PBMCs, or DNA extracted from either of those sample types. Between the V and J ends, shortened by 3 bases and 3 bases respectively, the junction contains 8 bases. Taken from cysteine to phenylalanine, the CDR3 has 13 residues. Only CDR3 DNA is held: 39 bases, read in frame from base 1. TCRbeta CDR3 regions were amplified from genomic DNA by means of the immunoSEQ Assay, a bias-controlled multiplex PCR. The paper's data handling went like this. The number of nucleated cells in each sample was estimated from the amplification of reference gene primers within the assay. To quantify the absolute abundance of each unique TCRbeta CDR3 rearrangement, sequence reads were collapsed and filtered. Productive Simpson clonality was computed per sample as the square root of Simpson's diversity index over productive rearrangements. This immuneACCESS table, as held by TCRdb, lists in-frame sequences with V and J called but not all clones. Of the missing ones, under half trace to an unresolved V gene in checked studies; the others have no known cause. V, J and clone size are taken as reported in that table, and D and trimming were inferred from the DNA itself. This sample gives around 250,000 clones in total; around 88% of them show up just once. The ten largest make up roughly 12% of the sample.

Worth noting for this clone: The target of this receptor is not known. No quality values exist for individual bases; no much larger clone is one base distant.

The origin of this receptor is a man aged 80 or over with acute or convalescent COVID-19. This receptor chain uses TRBV12-3 or TRBV12-4 and TRBJ1-2; TRBD1 might be the D gene, on 5 matching bases. The source material was peripheral blood. CDR3 region: CASSLTGDYGYTF. The bases are TGTGCCAGCAGTTTGACGGGGGACTATGGCTACACCTTC.